This T cell receptor beta chain comes out of a study of graft-versus-host responses after intestinal transplantation. Only in-frame clones appear in the TCRdb table, and some are missing; sequencing was by immunoSEQ multiplex PCR. The sample comprises about 43,000 clones, approximately 94% of which are singletons, and roughly 1.5% rests with the top ten. Per germline, CDR1 SEHNR and CDR2 FQNEAQ (reference sequence). The CDR3 is made up of 17 amino acids. V lost 2 bases, J lost 7 bases, and 11 bases stayed unmatched. Study-wide findings and caveats: Elevated graft-versus-host to host-versus-graft clonal ratios in allografts were recorded for patients with graft-donor T cell macrochimerism. The recipient marrow held GvH clones, and some of them showed up first in ileum or blood.

Turning to this clone: As yet, its antigen is unknown.

The specimen comprised PBMCs, sampled around 330 days after intestinal transplant. The TCR comes from a human patient who received an intestinal transplant, so some T cells may come from the graft donor. The chain links TRBV7-9 to TRBJ2-1; TRBD2 matches 10 bases. The CDR3 here is CASSLTAGLATPNEQFF. CDR3 in DNA: TGTGCCAGCAGCTTAACCGCGGGACTAGCGACCCCAAATGAGCAGTTCTTC.